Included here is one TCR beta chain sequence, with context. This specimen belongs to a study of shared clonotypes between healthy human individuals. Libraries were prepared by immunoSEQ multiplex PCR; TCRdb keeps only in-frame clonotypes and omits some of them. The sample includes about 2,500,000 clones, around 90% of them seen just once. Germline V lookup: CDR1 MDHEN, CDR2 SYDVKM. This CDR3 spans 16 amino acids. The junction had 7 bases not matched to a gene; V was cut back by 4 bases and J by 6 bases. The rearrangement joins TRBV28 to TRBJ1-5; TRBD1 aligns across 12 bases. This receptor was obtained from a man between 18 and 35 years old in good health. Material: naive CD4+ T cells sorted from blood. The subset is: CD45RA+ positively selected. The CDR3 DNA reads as TGTGCCAGCAGTTCTCCGGGACAGGGGGCAAGTCAGCCCCAGCATTTT. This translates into CASSSPGQGASQPQHF.